This section outlines one T cell receptor (beta chain) sequence together with its context. The record originates from a study of blood T cell repertoires in COVID-19. Across the study: Sites across the United States, Italy and Spain contributed samples from acute and convalescent COVID-19. T cells, B-cell-depleted T cells, or PBMCs provided the cDNA or gDNA that served as material.

Followed longitudinally, the Seattle patients had been enrolled during active infection. In the study's own analysis: Reference gene primer amplification yielded estimated nucleated cell counts. Repertoires were generated with immunoSEQ multiplex PCR, while TCRdb's copy carries only in-frame clones and drops some. V and J calls and clone size are those listed in that table; D and trimming were worked out from the DNA. The data hold a few hundred thousand clones, with around 90% observed a single time. There are 16 residues in the CDR3. Per germline, CDR1 ENHRY and CDR2 SYGVKD. V lost 3 bases to trimming and J lost 7 bases; unmatched junction nucleotides: 11.

The source is a woman aged 45-59 years with COVID-19, enrolled during active disease. Sequences were obtained from peripheral blood. This sequence joins TRBV10-3 and TRBJ2-3; 9 bases align to TRBD2. The CDR3 nucleotides read TGTGCCATCAGTGAATGGGCGGGAGGGATGATGCATACGCAGTATTTT. It translates to CAISEWAGGMMHTQYF.